These 30 T cell receptor beta chains were all obtained from the same sample, sequenced in a study of blood T cell repertoires in COVID-19. Profiled with immunoSEQ multiplex PCR; TCRdb holds only in-frame clones, not every one. The table lists tens of thousands of clones, approximately 80% of them singletons, with 6.3% in the top ten. The sequencing input was peripheral blood. These receptors all stem from a man in his 70s with COVID-19, enrolled during active disease.

V usage is TRBV7-9 and J usage is TRBJ2-7, with 7 nucleotides matching TRBD1. Germline-derived CDR1 and CDR2 are SEHNR and FQNEAQ (reference sequence). CDR3 length: 14 residues. The ends lost 7 bases at V and 2 bases at J; junction bases unmatched: 8. This CDR3 reads CASTSIGTAYEQYF. CDR3 DNA: TGTGCCAGCACGTCCATCGGGACAGCCTACGAGCAGTACTTC.

The rearrangement joins TRBV6-5 to TRBJ1-2; D possibly corresponds to TRBD1 (6 bases). Trimming removed 6 bases at V and 5 bases at J, with 19 bases between. Germline loops: CDR1 MNHEY, CDR2 SVGAGI. This CDR3 is built from 15 residues. CDR3 nucleotide sequence: TGTGCCAGCAGGAATTACCAGGGGCCTTCGTATGGCTACACCTTC. It specifies CASRNYQGPSYGYTF.

This chain uses TRBV6-2 or TRBV6-3 with TRBJ2-1, with D unclear. The germline V gene encodes CDR1 MNHEY and CDR2 SVGEGT. The CDR3 contains 12 residues. Trimming stripped 6 bases from V and 4 bases from J, with 7 bases between. CDR3 loop: CASSRAYNEQFF. The CDR3, as DNA: TGTGCCAGCAGCCGGGCTTACAATGAGCAGTTCTTC.

This clone was observed a handful of times. The chain uses TRBV11-3 and TRBJ2-5, with a weak D call TRBD2 (5 bases). The CDR3 loop spans 14 amino acids. Germline assignment: CDR1 SGHNT and CDR2 YENEEA. V was cut by 5 bases and J by 1 base, with 11 bases left in between. The CDR3 sequence: CASSPGELQETQYF. CDR3 coding DNA: TGTGCCAGCAGCCCCGGGGAGCTCCAAGAGACCCAGTACTTC.

The count of this clone is one. The genes are TRBV7-2 and TRBJ2-2, with 11 bases identical to TRBD2. This CDR3 is 15 amino acids long. V lost 7 bases, J lost 5 bases, and 6 bases stayed unmatched. Germline V gene data show CDR1 as SGHTA and CDR2 as FQGNSA. The chain's CDR3 is CASNLAGGVTGELFF. DNA for the CDR3: TGTGCCAGCAACCTAGCGGGAGGCGTTACCGGGGAGCTGTTTTTT.

This chain links TRBV10-3 with TRBJ2-4; 10 bases fit TRBD2. The CDR3 is 15 amino acids. Germline CDR1 ENHRY, CDR2 SYGVKD. V gave up 4 bases and J gave up 8 bases; unmatched junction bases: 8. CDR3 in amino acids: CAISGGAGGTDIQYF. Here the CDR3 DNA reads TGTGCCATCAGTGGGGGAGCGGGAGGGACGGACATTCAGTACTTC.

The chain joins TRBV6-2 or TRBV6-3 to TRBJ1-1; D call uncertain. The V end was cut by 5 bases, the J end by 0 bases, with 4 bases between. From germline, CDR1 is MNHEY and CDR2 SVGEGT. The CDR3 totals 12 residues. The CDR3 DNA is TGTGCCAGCAGTCACATGAACACTGAAGCTTTCTTT. Amino acid sequence: CASSHMNTEAFF.

The sample holds one count of this clone. The chain combines TRBV27 with TRBJ2-1; 7 bases are shared with TRBD2. The germline V gene has CDR1 MNHEY and CDR2 SMNVEV (reference sequence). CDR3 length equals 15 residues. With V trimmed by 4 bases and J by 2 bases, 5 bases remained unmatched. CDR3 sequence (DNA): TGTGCCAGCAGTTGGGGCGGGACTACCTACAATGAGCAGTTCTTC. Its protein product is CASSWGGTTYNEQFF.

The chain combines TRBV19 with TRBJ2-1; 13 nucleotides match TRBD2. Germline trimming cut 5 bases from V and 7 bases from J; bases unmatched to any gene: 8. The germline V gene has CDR1 LNHDA and CDR2 SQIVND (reference sequence). The CDR3 consists of 16 residues. CDR3 bases: TGTGCCAGTAGTGATCCGGGACTAGCGGGACCTAATGAGCAGTTCTTC. As protein: CASSDPGLAGPNEQFF.

J is TRBJ1-3 and V is TRBV11-2; D is undetermined. Germline values: CDR1 SGHAT, CDR2 FQNNGV. V was trimmed by 0 bases and J by 10 bases, leaving 16 bases between them. The CDR3 has 15 amino acids. The CDR3 protein is CASSLDPSGSGTIYF. The DNA for the CDR3 is TGTGCCAGCAGCTTAGATCCCTCGGGGTCGGGGACCATATATTTT.

This rearrangement joins TRBV5-6 to TRBJ2-3, with D unclear. CDR1 and CDR2 (germline): SGHDT, YYEEEE. This CDR3 contains 12 residues. V was pared by 4 bases and J by 2 bases, with 5 bases between. For the CDR3, the DNA is TGTGCCAGCAGCGGAGCCACAGATACGCAGTATTTT. This encodes CASSGATDTQYF. The full variable domain, rest sourced from reference TRBV5-6 and TRBJ2-3, is DAGVTQSPTHLIKTRGQQVTLRCSPKSGHDTVSWYQQALGQGPQFIFQYYEEEERQRGNFPDRFSGHQFPNYSSELNVNALLLGDSALYLCASSGATDTQYFGPGTRLTVL.

The chain is built from TRBV21-1 and TRBJ1-1; the DNA was not used to check the table's D call, TRBD1. TRBV21-1 is a listed pseudogene. This CDR3 spans 9 amino acids. The CDR3 spells CASSKGAFF. The DNA of the CDR3 is TGTGCCAGCAGCAAAGGGGCCTTCTTT.

V usage is TRBV12-3 or TRBV12-4 and J usage is TRBJ2-5; 8 positions agree with TRBD1. There are 12 residues in the CDR3. V shed 7 bases, J shed 6 bases, and the junction held 4 bases outside the gene matches. The DNA of the CDR3 is TGTGCCAGCACCGGACAGGGAAAGACCCAGTACTTC. Amino acid sequence: CASTGQGKTQYF.

The chain links TRBV9 to TRBJ2-1, with a tentative D call TRBD1 (7 bases). CDR1 is SGDLS and CDR2 is YYNGEE in the germline V gene. Between the trimmed V and J ends, which lost 3 bases and 9 bases, there was a span of 22 bases. The CDR3 consists of 16 residues. CDR3 DNA sequence: TGTGCCAGCAGCGCGAGAGGGGGGACAGCCCTCAGTGAGCAGTTCTTC. Translation gives CASSARGGTALSEQFF.

The chain combines TRBV6-2 or TRBV6-3 with TRBJ2-1; 12 bases map to TRBD2. This CDR3 is built from 18 residues. The J segment lost 6 bases and the V segment lost 2 bases, leaving 11 bases of the junction unmatched. CDR1 MNHEY and CDR2 SVGEGT come from the germline V gene. This chain's CDR3 is CASSYPPATSGRPNEQFF. CDR3 DNA sequence: TGTGCCAGCAGTTACCCACCAGCGACTAGCGGGAGACCCAATGAGCAGTTCTTC.

The V and J genes are TRBV15 and TRBJ1-1, with 10 nucleotides matching TRBD1. The trim removed 8 bases at V and 2 bases at J, leaving 11 bases unmatched. Germline assignment: CDR1 LNHNV and CDR2 YYDKDF (reference sequence). The CDR3 is made up of 16 amino acids. The CDR3 here is CATHPDRGRRNTEAFF. CDR3 DNA sequence: TGTGCCACCCACCCCGACAGGGGGCGCAGAAACACTGAAGCTTTCTTT.

This clone was seen more than once but under ten times. CDR3 DNA: TGTGCCAGCAGTTTTGGTTCGTTAGGAGGGTCCCGGACCGCGCAGTATTTT. As protein: CASSFGSLGGSRTAQYF. The chain carries TRBV28 and TRBJ2-3, with a tentative D call TRBD2 (6 bases). The CDR3 loop spans 17 amino acids. Trimming took off 3 bases at V and 10 bases at J, with 26 bases between the two ends. CDR1 and CDR2 from the germline V gene are MDHEN and SYDVKM.

The rearrangement links TRBV27 to TRBJ1-6; 10 bases are a match to TRBD1. J lost 6 bases, V lost 5 bases, and 10 bases had no gene match. Per the germline V gene, CDR1 is MNHEY and CDR2 is SMNVEV (reference sequence). CDR3 length: 17 residues. CDR3 in amino acids: CASSQEGQGMGNSPLHF. The CDR3 DNA is TGTGCCAGCAGTCAAGAGGGACAGGGGATGGGTAATTCACCCCTCCACTTT.

J is TRBJ2-3 and V is TRBV4-2; TRBD1 matches 7 bases. Germline assignment: CDR1 LGHNA and CDR2 YNFKEQ. Trimming at V came to 3 bases and at J to 0 bases, leaving 12 bases not matched to a gene. The CDR3 is 18 residues long. This chain's CDR3 is CASSQGTERKLSTDTQYF. CDR3 bases: TGTGCCAGCAGCCAGGGGACAGAACGAAAATTAAGCACAGATACGCAGTATTTT.

The chain recombines TRBV7-2 with TRBJ1-2; D remains ambiguous. The germline V gene has CDR1 SGHTA and CDR2 FQGNSA. The CDR3 is made up of 11 amino acids. The ends were cut back, 2 bases at V and 7 bases at J, with 5 bases in the middle. The CDR3, as DNA: TGTGCCAGCAGCTTAATCTCTGGCTACACCTTC. Translating it yields CASSLISGYTF.

The rearrangement uses TRBV6-5 and TRBJ1-2; no clear D gene. The CDR3 spans 13 residues. Looked up from germline, CDR1 is MNHEY and CDR2 is SVGAGI. V shed 0 bases and J shed 4 bases, with 6 bases lying between them. This CDR3 reads CASSYSRAYGYTF. For the CDR3, the DNA is TGTGCCAGCAGTTACTCGCGAGCCTATGGCTACACCTTC.

The chain joins TRBV6-5 to TRBJ2-7, with a tentative D call TRBD1 (5 bases). The length of the CDR3 is 13 residues. The V end was cut by 9 bases, the J end by 2 bases, with 14 bases between. The germline V gene has CDR1 MNHEY and CDR2 SVGAGI. CDR3 nucleotides: TGTGCCAGTTCTAATTACAGGACCTACGAGCAGTACTTC. Encoded protein: CASSNYRTYEQYF.

This clone has a single count. The gene calls are TRBV4-2 and TRBJ1-2; a possible D gene is TRBD1 (5 bases). Germline CDR1 LGHNA, CDR2 YNFKEQ. V lost 6 bases, J lost 5 bases, and 19 bases lay in between. This CDR3 is built from 15 residues. CDR3 nucleotides: TGTGCCAGCAGTCATCTAGGCGGGGGTGGATATGGCTACACCTTC. Its protein is CASSHLGGGGYGYTF.

J is TRBJ2-1 and V is TRBV6-2 or TRBV6-3; D is possibly TRBD2 (7 bases). Looked up from germline, CDR1 is MNHEY and CDR2 is SVGEGT. The CDR3 spans 16 residues. V lost 4 bases, J lost 0 bases, and 13 bases lay in between. This chain's CDR3 is CASSSRGGSSYNEQFF. CDR3 nucleotides: TGTGCCAGCAGTTCCAGGGGCGGGAGCTCCTACAATGAGCAGTTCTTC.

This chain connects TRBV19 to TRBJ1-5; TRBD1 agrees at 8 bases. The germline V gene has CDR1 LNHDA and CDR2 SQIVND (reference sequence). V was pared by 5 bases and J by 4 bases, with 4 bases of the junction left unmatched. This CDR3 contains 14 residues. CDR3 sequence reads: CASSVTGENQPQHF. Written as DNA, the CDR3 is TGTGCCAGTAGTGTGACAGGGGAAAATCAGCCCCAGCATTTT.

The genes are TRBV28 and TRBJ1-1; TRBD1 agrees at 11 bases. V was pared by 6 bases and J by 3 bases, with 3 bases of the junction left unmatched. CDR3 length: 14 residues. Germline V lookup: CDR1 MDHEN, CDR2 SYDVKM. The CDR3 loop reads CASSPGQGDTEAFF. As DNA, the CDR3 is TGTGCCAGCAGCCCGGGACAGGGGGACACTGAAGCTTTCTTT. The variable domain in full, with the rest retrieved from reference TRBV28 and TRBJ1-1, is DVKVTQSSRYLVKRTGEKVFLECVQDMDHENMFWYRQDPGLGLRLIYFSYDVKMKEKGDIPEGYSVSREKKERFSLILESASTNQTSMYLCASSPGQGDTEAFFGQGTRLTVV.

The chain employs TRBV7-8 and TRBJ2-1; weak D call: TRBD1 (5 bases). The germline V gene encodes CDR1 SGHVS and CDR2 FQNEAQ. V gave up 4 bases and J gave up 5 bases, with 18 bases separating them. This CDR3 is 16 amino acids long. The CDR3 DNA reads TGTGCCAGCAGCTCCAGGGCGACGCAGACAAACAATGAGCAGTTCTTC. This sequence encodes CASSSRATQTNNEQFF. Combining the CDR3 with reference TRBV7-8 and TRBJ2-1 gives the whole variable domain GAGVSQSPRYKVAKRGQDVALRCDPISGHVSLFWYQQALGQGPEFLTYFQNEAQLDKSGLPSDRFFAERPEGSVSTLKIQRTQQEDSAVYLCASSSRATQTNNEQFFGPGTRLTVL.

The J gene is TRBJ1-5, the V gene TRBV28; D gene uncertain. The CDR3 is made up of 13 amino acids. CDR1 is MDHEN and CDR2 is SYDVKM in the germline V gene. Deletions cut 4 bases from V and 6 bases from J, with 10 bases between. Written as DNA, the CDR3 is TGTGCCAGCAGTTCCTTAGAGTCTCAGCCCCAGCATTTT. Translation: CASSSLESQPQHF.

The rearrangement joins TRBV5-1 to TRBJ1-2, with TRBD1 matching 8 bases. The CDR3 spans 16 residues. The J segment lost 4 bases and the V segment lost 4 bases, leaving 12 bases of the junction unmatched. CDR1 SGHRS and CDR2 YFSETQ come from the germline V gene. The CDR3 DNA sequence: TGCGCCAGCAGCCCTATAGGACAGGGCGGTGGCTATGGCTACACCTTC. Encoded protein: CASSPIGQGGGYGYTF.

This chain uses TRBV2 with TRBJ2-7, with no clear D. The germline gives CDR1 SNHLY, CDR2 FYNNEI. The V end lost 3 bases, the J end lost 3 bases, and 12 bases lay between the germline ends. This CDR3 has 14 amino acids. In nucleotides, the CDR3 is TGTGCCAGCAGTGAGAGGTTTAAAAGCTACGAGCAGTACTTC. It is translated as CASSERFKSYEQYF.